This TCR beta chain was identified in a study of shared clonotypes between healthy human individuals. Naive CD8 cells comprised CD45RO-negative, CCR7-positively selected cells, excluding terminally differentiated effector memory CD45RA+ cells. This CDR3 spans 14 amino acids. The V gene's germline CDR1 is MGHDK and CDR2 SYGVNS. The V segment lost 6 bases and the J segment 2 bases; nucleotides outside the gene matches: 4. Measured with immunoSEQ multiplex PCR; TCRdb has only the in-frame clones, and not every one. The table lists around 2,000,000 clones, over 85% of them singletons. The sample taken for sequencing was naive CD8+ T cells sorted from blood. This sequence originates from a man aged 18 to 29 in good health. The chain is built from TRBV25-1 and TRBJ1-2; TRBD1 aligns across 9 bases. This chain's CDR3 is CASSWTGANYGYTF. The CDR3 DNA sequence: TGTGCCAGCAGCTGGACAGGGGCGAACTATGGCTACACCTTC.